Below, one T cell receptor beta chain is given with its context. Antigen unknown. One end of the junction does not line up with germline, which may come from a read error. From the 5' RACE reads, TCRdb called clonotypes with MiXCR, one entry per CDR3 protein. The sample contains over 250,000 distinct CDR3 sequences, over 4.5% of which appear only once. This CDR3 region has 13 residues. Germline lookup yields CDR1 SEHNR and CDR2 FQNEAQ (reference sequence). The sample belongs to a study of T cells after yellow fever vaccination. Study context: Fractions of low cell number were prepared using SMART-Seq v4 Ultra Low Input.

Study-level results: Subsequent to the booster, the majority of primary-vaccination clones reappeared (under 98% CD4, about 90% CD8). A weaker but faster secondary response was observed, peaking on day 5 versus 15.

Here the sequenced sample was CD4+ T cells sorted from PBMCs, taken on the day of the yellow fever booster vaccination. The TCR comes from a man between 18 and 29 years old who received the YFV17D yellow fever vaccine. The chain is built from TRBV7-9 and TRBJ2-7; the D is unclear. CDR3 sequence reads: CASRLEQNYEQYF. The CDR3 region has the DNA TGTGCCAGCAGATTAGAACAGAACTACGAGCAGTACTTC.